The 18 T cell receptor beta chains below come from one sample, sequenced in a study of neurological immune-mediated disorders. From the 5' RACE reads, TCRdb called clonotypes with MiXCR, one entry per CDR3 protein. The table has tens of thousands of distinct CDR3 sequences, roughly 4.6% seen once. The sequenced sample consisted of PBMCs. The receptors derive from a man in his fifties or sixties with multiple sclerosis.

This clonotype came up many times. The V gene is TRBV7-9, the J gene TRBJ2-7; D not resolved. This CDR3 has 13 amino acids. The germline gives CDR1 SEHNR, CDR2 FQNEAQ (reference sequence). V was cut by 2 bases and J by 3 bases, with 8 bases left in between. The CDR3 loop reads CASSLPPNYEQYF. DNA of the CDR3: TGTGCCAGCAGCTTACCGCCGAACTACGAGCAGTACTTC.

This clonotype has ten or more counts. DNA of the CDR3: TGCAGTGCCACAACCCAGGACAGGGGGTATGAAAAACTGTTTTTT. As protein: CSATTQDRGYEKLFF. The chain couples TRBV20-1 to TRBJ1-4, with TRBD1 matching over 10 bases. The CDR3 has 15 residues. Germline lookup yields CDR1 DFQATT and CDR2 SNEGSKA (reference sequence). The V segment lost 6 bases and the J segment 6 bases; nucleotides outside the gene matches: 10.

This clonotype was detected ten times or more. This sequence joins TRBV12-3 or TRBV12-4 and TRBJ1-1; 8 bases are a match to TRBD1. The CDR3 is 13 amino acids. The V gene end was trimmed by 6 bases and the J gene end by 7 bases; junction bases not matched to a gene: 7. CDR3 in amino acids: CASRQDRANEAFF. CDR3 DNA sequence: TGTGCCAGCAGACAGGACAGGGCGAATGAAGCTTTCTTT.

The sample holds many counts of this clonotype. The genes are TRBV5-1 and TRBJ2-2, with 8 positions matching TRBD1. V lost 4 bases to trimming and J lost 1 base; unmatched junction nucleotides: 9. This CDR3 is built from 17 residues. Germline V gene sequence: CDR1 SGHRS, CDR2 YFSETQ. CDR3 in DNA: TGCGCCAGCAGCCCGGAATCCGGGACAGGGAACACCGGGGAGCTGTTTTTT. The encoded protein is CASSPESGTGNTGELFF.

This clonotype came up many times. The chain links TRBV10-2 to TRBJ1-5; TRBD1 matches 7 bases. The CDR3 has 13 amino acids. V trimming: 6 bases; J trimming: 5 bases; junction bases outside the gene matches: 4. The germline CDR1 and CDR2 sequences are WSHSY and SAAADI. The CDR3 loop reads CASSPQGYQPQHF. Written as DNA, the CDR3 is TGCGCCAGCAGCCCACAGGGGTATCAGCCCCAGCATTTT.

Concerning this clonotype: This clone may be a read error of a much larger clone one base away. The rearrangement uses TRBV4-2 and TRBJ2-5; no clear D. Looked up from germline, CDR1 is LGHNA and CDR2 is YNFKEQ. Deletions cut 5 bases from V and 5 bases from J, with 9 bases between. The CDR3 has 12 residues. As DNA, the CDR3 is TGTGCCAGCAGCAAGTATGGGGAGACCCAGTACTTC. Translated: CASSKYGETQYF.

This clonotype was counted many times. V is TRBV14 and J is TRBJ2-3; the D gene is possibly TRBD1 (6 bases). Per the germline V gene, CDR1 is SGHDN and CDR2 is FVKESK. CDR3 length: 13 residues. The germline V and J ends were trimmed by 5 bases and 3 bases, with 9 bases remaining between them. CDR3 protein: CASSETGTDTQYF. CDR3 coding DNA: TGTGCCAGCAGCGAAACAGGGACAGATACGCAGTATTTT.

The chain recombines TRBV28 with TRBJ1-2, with D unclear. Trimming pared 1 base from V and 5 bases from J, leaving 8 bases between. This CDR3 region has 13 residues. From germline, CDR1 is MDHEN and CDR2 SYDVKM. CDR3: CASSLSTPYGYTF. CDR3 DNA sequence: TGTGCCAGCAGTTTATCAACCCCTTATGGCTACACCTTC.

This clonotype came up many times. This rearrangement joins TRBV28 to TRBJ2-1; 8 positions agree with TRBD1. Germline V gene data show CDR1 as MDHEN and CDR2 as SYDVKM. J lost 4 bases, V lost 5 bases, and 7 bases had no gene match. This CDR3 is built from 15 residues. CDR3 DNA: TGTGCCAGCAGTCTCGGGACAGGATATTACAATGAGCAGTTCTTC. Its translation is CASSLGTGYYNEQFF. The full variable domain, completed using reference TRBV28 and TRBJ2-1, is DVKVTQSSRYLVKRTGEKVFLECVQDMDHENMFWYRQDPGLGLRLIYFSYDVKMKEKGDIPEGYSVSREKKERFSLILESASTNQTSMYLCASSLGTGYYNEQFFGPGTRLTVL.

This clonotype came up many times. This chain uses TRBV20-1 with TRBJ2-2; a weak D match, TRBD2 (6 bases). CDR1 and CDR2 from the germline V gene are DFQATT and SNEGSKA (reference sequence). The length of the CDR3 is 13 residues. The V and J ends lost 3 bases and 3 bases respectively, with 8 bases between them. The CDR3 DNA is TGCAGTGCTAGGGGGGGAGACACCGGGGAGCTGTTTTTT. Translating it yields CSARGGDTGELFF.

The V gene is TRBV10-3, the J gene TRBJ2-3; maybe TRBD2 (6 bases). The germline CDR1 and CDR2 sequences are ENHRY and SYGVKD. Deletions cut 5 bases from V and 2 bases from J, with 14 bases between. This CDR3 region has 15 residues. CDR3 region: CAISWGSGLTDTQYF. The CDR3 DNA reads TGTGCCATCAGTTGGGGTAGCGGCCTCACAGATACGCAGTATTTT.

This clonotype has ten or more counts. The rearrangement uses TRBV5-1 and TRBJ2-3, with D maybe TRBD1 (6 bases). CDR1 SGHRS and CDR2 YFSETQ come from the germline V gene. The CDR3 covers 15 residues. Trimming took 4 bases from V and 4 from J, leaving 16 bases between them. The CDR3 loop is CASSQTPEGADTQYF. The CDR3 DNA reads as TGCGCCAGCAGCCAGACCCCAGAGGGGGCAGATACGCAGTATTTT. The full variable domain, its missing parts supplied by reference TRBV5-1 and TRBJ2-3, is KAGVTQTPRYLIKTRGQQVTLSCSPISGHRSVSWYQQTPGQGLQFLFEYFSETQRNKGNFPGRFSGRQFSNSRSEMNVSTLELGDSALYLCASSQTPEGADTQYFGPGTRLTVL.

Ten or more counts support this clonotype. The genes are TRBV5-1 and TRBJ2-1; 9 nucleotides match TRBD2. J was trimmed by 7 bases and V by 2 bases; bases with no gene match: 10. The CDR3 sequence is 16 residues long. CDR1 SGHRS and CDR2 YFSETQ come from the germline V gene. The CDR3 region is CASSLLAGEGGNEQFF. CDR3 coding DNA: TGCGCCAGCAGCTTATTAGCGGGAGAAGGTGGGAATGAGCAGTTCTTC.

This clonotype occurred a few times. The gene calls are TRBV7-8 and TRBJ1-5; D remains unclear. The CDR3 runs to 16 residues. V lost 2 bases and J lost 0, with 11 bases in between. CDR1 and CDR2 (germline): SGHVS, FQNEAQ. CDR3 sequence reads: CASSLFSRISNQPQHF. The CDR3 coding sequence is TGTGCCAGCAGCTTATTCAGCCGAATTAGCAATCAGCCCCAGCATTTT. The variable domain in full, with the rest retrieved from reference TRBV7-8 and TRBJ1-5, is GAGVSQSPRYKVAKRGQDVALRCDPISGHVSLFWYQQALGQGPEFLTYFQNEAQLDKSGLPSDRFFAERPEGSVSTLKIQRTQQEDSAVYLCASSLFSRISNQPQHFGDGTRLSIL.

The V call is TRBV11-1, the J call TRBJ2-7; D is possibly TRBD2 (5 bases). V was clipped by 1 base and J by 3 bases, with 10 bases between them. The CDR3 loop spans 14 amino acids. CDR1 is SGHAT, CDR2 FQDESV, per germline (reference sequence). Here the CDR3 reads CASSLGPGNYEQYF. CDR3 nucleotide sequence: TGTGCCAGCAGCTTAGGCCCGGGAAACTACGAGCAGTACTTC.

This clonotype was seen many times. This chain uses TRBV28 with TRBJ2-5; 7 bases line up with TRBD2. Trimming cost V 4 bases and J 2 bases; bases outside gene matches: 10. Germline values: CDR1 MDHEN, CDR2 SYDVKM. The CDR3 has 16 residues. The CDR3 reads CASSSPLLAPQETQYF. The CDR3 DNA reads as TGTGCCAGCAGTTCCCCCCTACTAGCGCCACAAGAGACCCAGTACTTC.

Many counts were recorded for this clonotype. This sequence joins TRBV3-1 and TRBJ1-2; 8 bases match TRBD1. V lost 4 bases to trimming and J lost 7 bases; unmatched junction nucleotides: 11. Germline values: CDR1 LGHDT, CDR2 YNNKEL (reference sequence). This CDR3 comprises 15 residues. CDR3 loop: CASSPGTGQVAGYTF. Here the CDR3 DNA reads TGTGCCAGCAGCCCCGGGACAGGTCAGGTAGCTGGCTACACCTTC.

This clonotype was recorded at least ten times. The rearrangement uses TRBV7-8 and TRBJ2-1; D perhaps matches TRBD2 (5 bases). The length of the CDR3 is 15 residues. CDR1 is SGHVS and CDR2 is FQNEAQ in the germline V gene. V was pared by 1 base and J by 4 bases, with 11 bases between. The CDR3 DNA follows: TGTGCCAGCAGCTTAGAGCTTTCGGGGTACAATGAGCAGTTCTTC. It encodes CASSLELSGYNEQFF.